The 9 T cell receptor beta chains in this list originate from one sample, sequenced in a study of CD8+ T cells in alopecia areata. It was cDNA, reverse transcribed from extracted RNA, that served as the sequencing template. Generated by immunoSEQ multiplex PCR, the TCRdb table keeps only in-frame clones and is missing some. The table has some 170,000 clones, roughly 60% seen once. The sample consisted of CD4+ T cells sorted from blood, taken at week 0. These receptors originate from a human donor with alopecia areata.

This clone was counted only a few times. The chain links TRBV11-2 to TRBJ1-1; no clear D gene. The CDR3 contains 13 residues. Germline V CDR1 and CDR2: SGHAT, FQNNGV. V was cut by 5 bases and J by 3 bases, with 10 bases left in between. Written as DNA, the CDR3 is TGTGCCAGCAGCCTGGAAAGGGACACTGAAGCTTTCTTT. This codes for CASSLERDTEAFF.

This clone was seen a handful of times. The chain uses TRBV15 and TRBJ1-6; TRBD1 aligns across 9 bases. CDR3 size: 15 residues. Unmatched junction bases numbered 0, after V lost 0 bases and J lost 6 bases. Germline CDR1 and CDR2: LNHNV and YYDKDF (reference sequence). CDR3 nucleotide sequence: TGTGCCACCAGCAGAGAGGACAGGGGTAATTCACCCCTCCACTTT. This codes for CATSREDRGNSPLHF.

The chain joins TRBV7-9 to TRBJ2-5; D remains unclear. CDR1 is SEHNR, CDR2 FQNEAQ, per germline (reference sequence). The CDR3 runs 15 residues. V was shortened by 3 bases and J by 5 bases, with 16 bases between the two germline ends. The CDR3 sequence is CASSFTDQPGETQYF. The CDR3 region has the DNA TGTGCCAGCAGCTTTACGGACCAACCTGGGGAGACCCAGTACTTC.

This chain connects TRBV15 to TRBJ1-4; possible D gene TRBD1, 5 bases. Trimming left V 3 bases short and J 7 bases short, with 15 bases between. This CDR3 comprises 15 residues. The germline gives CDR1 LNHNV, CDR2 YYDKDF (reference sequence). The CDR3 sequence: CATSSAQGLIEKLFF. CDR3 coding DNA: TGTGCCACCAGCAGTGCCCAGGGTTTGATTGAAAAACTGTTTTTT.

The V gene is TRBV29-1, the J gene TRBJ2-1, with 12 bases matching TRBD2. With V trimmed by 6 bases and J by 4 bases, 1 base remained unmatched. This CDR3 region has 13 residues. CDR1 is SQVTM and CDR2 is ANQGSEA in the germline V gene. This chain's CDR3 is CSVGLAGYNEQFF. The CDR3 bases are TGCAGCGTCGGACTAGCGGGGTACAATGAGCAGTTCTTC.

This chain joins TRBV7-2 and TRBJ1-2; D not certain. Germline values: CDR1 SGHTA, CDR2 FQGNSA. V was clipped by 0 bases and J by 5 bases, with 4 bases between them. This CDR3 has 12 amino acids. This CDR3 reads CASSLAGYGYTF. The DNA for the CDR3 is TGTGCCAGCAGCTTAGCTGGGTATGGCTACACCTTC.

V usage is TRBV5-6 and J usage is TRBJ1-4; D unresolved. The ends were cut back, 4 bases at V and 0 bases at J, with 4 bases in the middle. The CDR3 sequence is 13 residues long. Germline CDR1 is SGHDT and CDR2 is YYEEEE. The CDR3 DNA sequence: TGTGCCAGCAGCAGATCAACTAATGAAAAACTGTTTTTT. Residues: CASSRSTNEKLFF.

The genes are TRBV7-6 and TRBJ2-3; D is tentatively TRBD1 or TRBD2 (5 bases each). With 5 bases removed from V and 8 bases from J, the gap between germline ends came to 20 bases. The V gene's germline CDR1 is SGHVS and CDR2 FNYEAQ. The CDR3 sequence is 15 residues long. The CDR3 is CASSPQALVGVTQYF. The DNA of the CDR3 is TGTGCCAGCAGCCCCCAAGCCCTGGTGGGGGTTACGCAGTATTTT.

The chain has TRBV7-6 and TRBJ2-7; D is unresolved. The CDR3 runs to 14 residues. From germline, CDR1 is SGHVS and CDR2 FNYEAQ. V lost 3 bases and J 0 bases, leaving 9 bases between the germline ends. Written as DNA, the CDR3 is TGTGCCAGCAGCTTGGGTCTGGGCTCCTACGAGCAGTACTTC. It codes for CASSLGLGSYEQYF.